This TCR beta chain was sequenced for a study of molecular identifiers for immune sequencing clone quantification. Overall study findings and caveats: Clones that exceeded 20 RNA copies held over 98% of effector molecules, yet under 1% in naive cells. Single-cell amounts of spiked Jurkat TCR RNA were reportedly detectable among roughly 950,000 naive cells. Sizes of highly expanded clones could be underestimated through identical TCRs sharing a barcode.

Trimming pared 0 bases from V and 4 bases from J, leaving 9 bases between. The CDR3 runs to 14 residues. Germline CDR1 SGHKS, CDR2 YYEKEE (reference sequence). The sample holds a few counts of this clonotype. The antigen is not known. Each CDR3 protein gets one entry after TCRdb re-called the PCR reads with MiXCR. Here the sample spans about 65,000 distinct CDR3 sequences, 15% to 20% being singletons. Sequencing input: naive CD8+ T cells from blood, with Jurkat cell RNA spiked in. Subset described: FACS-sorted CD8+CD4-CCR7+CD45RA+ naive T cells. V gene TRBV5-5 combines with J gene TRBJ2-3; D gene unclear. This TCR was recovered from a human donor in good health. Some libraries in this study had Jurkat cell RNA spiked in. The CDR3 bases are TGTGCCAGCAGCTTGGCGGTGGGCCCAGATACGCAGTATTTT. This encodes CASSLAVGPDTQYF.